The 12 T cell receptor beta chains in this list originate from one sample, sequenced in a study of blood T cell repertoires in COVID-19. Sequenced by immunoSEQ multiplex PCR; TCRdb stores in-frame clones only, minus some. The sample carries around 70,000 clones, 70% to 90% recorded once. The specimen sequenced was peripheral blood. These receptors originate from a man between 45 and 60 years old with acute or convalescent COVID-19.

The chain uses TRBV5-6 and TRBJ2-1, with TRBD2 identical over 8 bases. CDR3 length: 15 amino acids. V lost 2 bases and J lost 4; bases outside the gene matches: 5. The V gene's germline CDR1 is SGHDT and CDR2 YYEEEE. The CDR3 reads CASSFGSGVYNEQFF. DNA for the CDR3: TGTGCCAGCAGCTTTGGTAGCGGGGTGTACAATGAGCAGTTCTTC.

The rearrangement joins TRBV9 to TRBJ1-5; D unresolved. V was clipped by 0 bases and J by 0 bases, with 7 bases between them. Germline V lookup: CDR1 SGDLS, CDR2 YYNGEE. The CDR3 is 15 amino acids. CDR3 nucleotides: TGTGCCAGCAGCGTAGGGCTCAATAGCAATCAGCCCCAGCATTTT. Amino acid sequence: CASSVGLNSNQPQHF. Supplemented by reference TRBV9 and TRBJ1-5, the full variable domain reads DSGVTQTPKHLITATGQRVTLRCSPRSGDLSVYWYQQSLDQGLQFLIQYYNGEERAKGNILERFSAQQFPDLHSELNLSSLELGDSALYFCASSVGLNSNQPQHFGDGTRLSIL.

The genes are TRBV5-1 and TRBJ2-3, with D possibly TRBD1 on 6 matching bases. The V and J ends lost 7 bases and 2 bases respectively, with 11 bases between them. The CDR3 is 13 amino acids. In germline, CDR1 is SGHRS, CDR2 YFSETQ. The CDR3 coding sequence is TGCGCCAGCGAACAGGGAGACACAGATACGCAGTATTTT. The encoded protein is CASEQGDTDTQYF.

The V gene is TRBV30, the J gene TRBJ1-3; D may be TRBD1 (5 bases). Germline V gene sequence: CDR1 GTSNPN, CDR2 SVGIG (reference sequence). V lost 5 bases, J lost 4 bases, and 15 bases lay in between. This CDR3 region has 14 residues. CDR3 bases: TGTGCCTGGGGCCCAGTGGCAGGGGGAAACACCATATATTTT. Translated, it gives CAWGPVAGGNTIYF.

The V call is TRBV5-6, the J call TRBJ2-7; maybe TRBD1 (5 bases). Trimming shortened V by 4 bases and J by 2 bases, and 16 bases separated the two germline ends. The CDR3 loop spans 15 amino acids. Germline loops: CDR1 SGHDT, CDR2 YYEEEE. The chain's CDR3 is CASSRMQGSTYEQYF. As DNA, the CDR3 is TGTGCCAGCAGCCGCATGCAGGGTTCTACCTACGAGCAGTACTTC. The full variable domain, completed using reference TRBV5-6 and TRBJ2-7, is DAGVTQSPTHLIKTRGQQVTLRCSPKSGHDTVSWYQQALGQGPQFIFQYYEEEERQRGNFPDRFSGHQFPNYSSELNVNALLLGDSALYLCASSRMQGSTYEQYFGPGTRLTVT.

The table lists this clone with many counts. V usage is TRBV11-2 and J usage is TRBJ2-7; D possibly corresponds to TRBD2 (7 bases). V was pared by 3 bases and J by 2 bases, with 11 bases between. This CDR3 spans 14 amino acids. Germline-derived CDR1 and CDR2 are SGHAT and FQNNGV. The CDR3 bases are TGTGCCAGCAGCTTCTCGGGGGGCACCTACGAGCAGTACTTC. Encoded protein: CASSFSGGTYEQYF.

This clone is a singleton in its sample. The chain employs TRBV5-3 and TRBJ2-5, with TRBD2 matching over 7 bases. TRBV5-3 is flagged as an ORF with uncertain function. This CDR3 comprises 15 residues. V was clipped by 2 bases and J by 1 base; unmatched bases: 5. The CDR3 reads CARSFPREAQETQYF. Written as DNA, the CDR3 is TGTGCCAGAAGCTTCCCACGGGAGGCCCAAGAGACCCAGTACTTC.

A single count supports this clone. The V and J genes are TRBV18 and TRBJ1-4; TRBD1 agrees at 7 bases. The ends lost 8 bases at V and 4 bases at J; junction bases unmatched: 4. Germline values: CDR1 KGHSH, CDR2 LQKENI. This CDR3 has 13 amino acids. In DNA, the CDR3 is TGTGCCAGCCTCGGACAGGTTAATGAAAAACTGTTTTTT. This gives the protein CASLGQVNEKLFF.

In DNA form, the CDR3 reads TGTGCCAGCAGTTTTAGGACTAGCGGGAGGCGCCCCACCGGGGAGCTGTTTTTT. Residues: CASSFRTSGRRPTGELFF. V usage is TRBV28 and J usage is TRBJ2-2; 14 nucleotides match TRBD2. V lost 3 bases and J lost 4; bases outside the gene matches: 7. Germline CDR1 and CDR2: MDHEN and SYDVKM. This CDR3 region has 18 residues.

This clone was detected once. The gene calls are TRBV3-1 (or the pseudogene TRBV3-2) and TRBJ2-7, with TRBD1 as a possible D gene (6 bases). With 4 bases removed from V and 1 base from J, the gap between germline ends came to 14 bases. This CDR3 has 15 residues. CDR1 and CDR2 (germline): LGHDT, YNNKEL (reference sequence). The CDR3 reads CASSRLGGRSYEQYF. DNA for the CDR3: TGTGCCAGCAGCCGTTTAGGGGGACGATCCTACGAGCAGTACTTC.

The chain joins TRBV11-2 to TRBJ2-5, with D perhaps TRBD2 (5 bases). The germline gives CDR1 SGHAT, CDR2 FQNNGV. The ends were cut back, 3 bases at V and 2 bases at J, with 13 bases in the middle. The CDR3 is 15 residues long. The CDR3 sequence: CASSFPTAAQETQYF. In DNA, the CDR3 is TGTGCCAGCAGCTTTCCAACAGCGGCACAAGAGACCCAGTACTTC.

The chain couples TRBV7-9 to TRBJ2-3; 10 bases line up with TRBD2. V gave up 6 bases and J gave up 0 bases; unmatched junction bases: 12. This CDR3 region has 18 residues. Germline values: CDR1 SEHNR, CDR2 FQNEAQ (reference sequence). The CDR3 nucleotides are TGTGCCAGCAGTTCCCTTTATGGACTAGCGGATAGCACAGATACGCAGTATTTT. Protein: CASSSLYGLADSTDTQYF.